The 19 T cell receptor beta chains reported below all come from one sample, sequenced in a study of PD-1 blockade in classical Hodgkin lymphoma. Relapses following autologous stem cell transplantation were seen in all patients, with brentuximab vedotin exposure varying. The table came from immunoSEQ multiplex PCR; TCRdb's copy has only in-frame clones and leaves some out. The sample yields tens of thousands of clones, 85% to 90% seen once. The starting material was peripheral blood mononuclear cells (PBMCs), obtained before the second cycle of nivolumab. The source is a human donor with classical Hodgkin lymphoma.

This clone has more than one count but fewer than ten. The rearrangement uses TRBV27 and TRBJ1-6; the D is unclear. The CDR3 is 12 amino acids. V was pared by 8 bases and J by 2 bases, with 4 bases between. The germline V gene encodes CDR1 MNHEY and CDR2 SMNVEV (reference sequence). CDR3 amino acids: CASWTYNSPLHF. The DNA of the CDR3 is TGTGCCAGCTGGACCTATAATTCACCCCTCCACTTT.

V usage is TRBV7-6 and J usage is TRBJ2-5; D is unresolved. Germline V CDR1 and CDR2: SGHVS, FNYEAQ. The CDR3 covers 12 residues. Trimming removed 1 base at V and 3 bases at J, with 3 bases between. This CDR3 is CASSLGEETQYF. The CDR3 DNA reads as TGTGCCAGCAGCTTAGGGGAAGAGACCCAGTACTTC.

This chain links TRBV27 with TRBJ2-7; no firm D call. In germline, CDR1 is MNHEY, CDR2 SMNVEV (reference sequence). The V end was cut by 4 bases, the J end by 0 bases, with 10 bases between. The CDR3 totals 14 residues. The DNA of the CDR3 is TGTGCCAGCAGTTCCATCCCCCCCTCCTACGAGCAGTACTTC. Its protein product is CASSSIPPSYEQYF.

The chain employs TRBV18 and TRBJ1-1, with 8 bases lining up with TRBD1. The V segment lost 4 bases and the J segment 9 bases; nucleotides outside the gene matches: 13. CDR1 is KGHSH, CDR2 LQKENI, per germline. The CDR3 is 15 residues long. CDR3 DNA sequence: TGTGCCAGCTCACAACAAGGACAGGGTTTAGCGAAAGCTTTCTTT. Its protein is CASSQQGQGLAKAFF.

The V gene is TRBV10-2, the J gene TRBJ2-1, with a possible D match to TRBD2 (6 bases). Germline V lookup: CDR1 WSHSY, CDR2 SAAADI. The CDR3 runs to 15 residues. V lost 4 bases to trimming and J lost 6 bases, with 16 bases between them. CDR3 amino acids: CASSAGGGGGNEQFF. The CDR3 nucleotides read TGCGCCAGCAGTGCTGGGGGAGGTGGAGGCAATGAGCAGTTCTTC.

This clone qualifies as medium-sized. This rearrangement joins TRBV29-1 to TRBJ1-2; D ambiguous. Germline V gives CDR1 SQVTM, CDR2 ANQGSEA. This CDR3 spans 13 amino acids. V was clipped by 3 bases and J by 2 bases, with 10 bases between them. DNA of the CDR3: TGCAGCGTTGAGAGGTCGGGAAACTATGGCTACACCTTC. It translates to CSVERSGNYGYTF.

The chain links TRBV29-1 to TRBJ2-2, with TRBD2 matching 10 bases. The CDR3 has 15 amino acids. In germline, CDR1 is SQVTM, CDR2 ANQGSEA. J was trimmed by 5 bases and V by 7 bases; bases with no gene match: 10. CDR3 in DNA: TGCAGCGCCGGGGGTACTAGCGGGGTTACCGGGGAGCTGTTTTTT. Its translation: CSAGGTSGVTGELFF.

The chain links TRBV19 to TRBJ2-7; 12 bases are shared with TRBD2. This CDR3 is built from 15 residues. Germline V CDR1 and CDR2: LNHDA, SQIVND (reference sequence). V gave up 7 bases and J gave up 5 bases; unmatched junction bases: 9. CDR3 sequence: CASNPSGRAVHEQYF. CDR3 DNA: TGTGCCAGTAATCCTAGCGGGAGGGCAGTCCACGAGCAGTACTTC.

The chain uses TRBV5-1 and TRBJ1-2, with unresolved D. CDR1 is SGHRS and CDR2 is YFSETQ in the germline V gene. Trimming pared 4 bases from V and 5 bases from J, leaving 9 bases between. CDR3 length equals 12 residues. The CDR3, as DNA: TGCGCCAGCAGCCGAGATTATTATGGCTACACCTTC. Protein: CASSRDYYGYTF.

The chain couples TRBV5-1 to TRBJ2-1; D gene unclear. V dropped 2 bases and J dropped 9 bases, with 9 bases sitting between them. Per the germline V gene, CDR1 is SGHRS and CDR2 is YFSETQ. The CDR3 sequence is 12 residues long. The CDR3 loop reads CASSLSGPEQFF. The CDR3 DNA reads TGCGCCAGCAGCTTATCTGGGCCTGAGCAGTTCTTC.

The chain employs TRBV6-5 and TRBJ1-4; 8 positions agree with TRBD1. The CDR3 runs 14 residues. CDR1 and CDR2 (germline): MNHEY, SVGAGI. The V and J ends lost 7 bases and 3 bases, in that order; junction bases with no gene match: 4. The CDR3, as DNA: TGTGCCAGCAAAACGACAGGGGCTAATGAAAAACTGTTTTTT. As protein: CASKTTGANEKLFF.

This chain links TRBV28 with TRBJ2-7, with 10 bases identical to TRBD2. The CDR3 extends over 14 amino acids. Germline trimming cut 8 bases from V and 0 bases from J; bases unmatched to any gene: 4. Per the germline V gene, CDR1 is MDHEN and CDR2 is SYDVKM. The CDR3 sequence is CASSSGRVSYEQYF. DNA for the CDR3: TGTGCCAGCTCGAGCGGGAGGGTCTCCTACGAGCAGTACTTC.

This chain links TRBV6-6 with TRBJ2-1; TRBD2 aligns across 9 bases. V was pared by 6 bases and J by 3 bases, with 9 bases of the junction left unmatched. CDR3 length: 16 residues. Germline loops: CDR1 MNHNY, CDR2 SVGAGI (reference sequence). This CDR3 reads CASSRALAGYYNEQFF. CDR3 DNA sequence: TGTGCCAGCAGCCGAGCGCTAGCGGGATACTACAATGAGCAGTTCTTC.

This clone was recorded a few times. As DNA, the CDR3 is TGTGCCAGCAGCTTAGGGACAGGAGTTCCAACTAATGAAAAACTGTTTTTT. This codes for CASSLGTGVPTNEKLFF. V usage is TRBV7-9 and J usage is TRBJ1-4, with 7 bases fitting TRBD1. The CDR3 length is 17 residues. With V trimmed by 1 base and J by 0 bases, 5 bases remained unmatched. Germline CDR1 reads SEHNR; CDR2 reads FQNEAQ (reference sequence).

The chain has TRBV2 and TRBJ1-2; D is perhaps TRBD1 (6 bases). V lost 3 bases and J lost 5, with 10 bases in between. Germline V CDR1 and CDR2: SNHLY, FYNNEI. This CDR3 contains 13 residues. CDR3 nucleotide sequence: TGTGCCAGCAGTGAGGGGCAGGGGTATGGCTACACCTTC. Protein sequence: CASSEGQGYGYTF.

This clone was observed once. V and J are TRBV7-2 and TRBJ2-7, with 11 nucleotides matching TRBD2. V shed 1 base and J 3 bases; nucleotides not matched to a gene: 5. The germline V gene encodes CDR1 SGHTA and CDR2 FQGNSA. The CDR3 sequence is 16 residues long. CDR3 region: CASSLDGTSGFYEQYF. The CDR3 coding sequence is TGTGCCAGCAGCTTAGATGGGACTAGCGGTTTCTACGAGCAGTACTTC.

The chain joins TRBV5-1 to TRBJ2-5; a possible D gene is TRBD1 (7 bases). This CDR3 comprises 13 residues. With 2 bases removed from V and 4 bases from J, the gap between germline ends came to 9 bases. The germline V gene encodes CDR1 SGHRS and CDR2 YFSETQ. The CDR3 sequence: CASSFQGGETQYF. In DNA, the CDR3 is TGCGCCAGCAGCTTCCAGGGGGGAGAGACCCAGTACTTC.

The chain employs TRBV19 and TRBJ2-7; the D is unclear. The V gene lost 9 bases and the J gene lost 4 bases, with 10 bases spanning the gap. The CDR3 is 11 residues long. Germline V gene sequence: CDR1 LNHDA, CDR2 SQIVND (reference sequence). Written as DNA, the CDR3 is TGTGCCAGCGCCAGCCCTTACGAGCAGTACTTC. Encoded protein: CASASPYEQYF.

V gene TRBV19 combines with J gene TRBJ2-7; 8 bases agree with TRBD2. After removal of 3 bases from V and 1 base from J, the junction contained 14 bases not matched to a gene. Germline V gene lookup returns CDR1 LNHDA and CDR2 SQIVND (reference sequence). The CDR3 is 18 residues long. CDR3 sequence: CASSMRGAGGSSSYEQYF. CDR3 DNA sequence: TGTGCCAGTAGTATGCGGGGTGCGGGAGGTTCTTCGTCCTACGAGCAGTACTTC.